A selection of T cell receptor beta chains follows, all from one sample in a study of CD8 T cells in Susac syndrome. MiXCR, run by TCRdb on the immunoSEQ multiplex PCR reads, gives a single entry per CDR3 protein. The sample has 200,000 or so distinct CDR3 sequences, about 93% seen once. Sequencing was performed on CD8+ T cells from PBMCs. The source of these receptors is a human donor with multiple sclerosis. Both conserved end residues are part of each CDR3. D genes are given only for firm matches.

j_call: TRBJ2-3
d_call: NA
v_call: TRBV14
cdr3_nt: TGTGCCAGCAGCCAAGATGTGGAGACAGATACGCAGTATTTT
cdr3_aa: CASSQDVETDTQYF

j_call: TRBJ2-7
d_call: NA
v_call: TRBV11-2
cdr3_nt: TGTGCCAGCAGCTTAGCGGCGGTCTCCTACGAGCAGTACTTC
cdr3_aa: CASSLAAVSYEQYF

j_call: TRBJ1-5
d_call: NA
v_call: TRBV9
cdr3_nt: TGTGCCAGCAGCCCCGGGAGGGTGGAGCAGCCCCAGCATTTT
cdr3_aa: CASSPGRVEQPQHF

j_call: TRBJ1-1
d_call: NA
v_call: TRBV30
cdr3_nt: TGTGCCTGGAGTAGGGGACACCTTTCTGAAGCTTTCTTT
cdr3_aa: CAWSRGHLSEAFF

j_call: TRBJ1-1
d_call: NA
v_call: TRBV9
cdr3_nt: TGTGCCAGCTCCGCGGGGAGTTCCTCGGCTTTCTTT
cdr3_aa: CASSAGSSSAFF

j_call: TRBJ2-2
d_call: NA
v_call: TRBV30
cdr3_nt: TGTGCCTGGAAAGAGCCTTACACCGGGGAGCTGTTTTTT
cdr3_aa: CAWKEPYTGELFF

j_call: TRBJ2-7
d_call: NA
v_call: TRBV6-5
cdr3_nt: TGTGCCAGCAGTTACTCGGGTGGAACCTACGAGCAGTACTTC
cdr3_aa: CASSYSGGTYEQYF

j_call: TRBJ2-1
d_call: TRBD2
v_call: TRBV4-3
cdr3_nt: TGCGCCAGCAGCCACCTAGGGACTAGCGGGAGGGCCAATGAGCAGTTCTTC
cdr3_aa: CASSHLGTSGRANEQFF

j_call: TRBJ2-1
d_call: NA
v_call: TRBV7-9
cdr3_nt: TGTGCCAGCAGCCCCCGGTCCGGGACTGGTTACAATGAGCAGTTCTTC
cdr3_aa: CASSPRSGTGYNEQFF

j_call: TRBJ2-7
d_call: TRBD1
v_call: TRBV5-1
cdr3_nt: TGCGCCAGCAGTCGACAGGGTCAGAACGAGCAGTACTTC
cdr3_aa: CASSRQGQNEQYF

j_call: TRBJ2-7
d_call: TRBD1
v_call: TRBV7-6
cdr3_nt: TGTGCCAGCAGCTTAGACCGGACAGGGTTGACGTACGAGCAGTACTTC
cdr3_aa: CASSLDRTGLTYEQYF

j_call: TRBJ1-2
d_call: TRBD1
v_call: TRBV12-3/TRBV12-4
cdr3_nt: TGTGCCAGCAGCTCAACCCGTGGACAGGAGCATGGCTACACCTTC
cdr3_aa: CASSSTRGQEHGYTF

j_call: TRBJ2-7
d_call: TRBD1
v_call: TRBV19
cdr3_nt: TGTGCCAGTAGTAGAGCGACAGGGGACCTCTACGAGCAGTACTTC
cdr3_aa: CASSRATGDLYEQYF

j_call: TRBJ2-6
d_call: NA
v_call: TRBV7-9
cdr3_nt: TGTGCCAGCAGCTTCGCTCGGTCTGGGGCCAACGTCCTGACTTTC
cdr3_aa: CASSFARSGANVLTF

j_call: TRBJ1-5
d_call: NA
v_call: TRBV30
cdr3_nt: TGTGCCTGGAGTGAAAGTGGCAATCAGCCCCAGCATTTT
cdr3_aa: CAWSESGNQPQHF

j_call: TRBJ2-2
d_call: NA
v_call: TRBV27
cdr3_nt: TGTGCCAGCACCCTACAATCAGGCTTCGCGAACACCGGGGAGCTGTTTTTT
cdr3_aa: CASTLQSGFANTGELFF

j_call: TRBJ2-5
d_call: NA
v_call: TRBV3-1
cdr3_nt: TGTGCCAGCAGCCAAGGAGCGGGCCAAGAGACCCAGTACTTC
cdr3_aa: CASSQGAGQETQYF

j_call: TRBJ2-3
d_call: TRBD1
v_call: TRBV18
cdr3_nt: TGTGCCAGCTCACCAGGGACAGGACTCACAGATACGCAGTATTTT
cdr3_aa: CASSPGTGLTDTQYF

j_call: TRBJ2-1
d_call: NA
v_call: TRBV4-1
cdr3_nt: TGCGCCACCAAGGGGTCGGGAGAGGTTGAGCAGTTCTTC
cdr3_aa: CATKGSGEVEQFF

j_call: TRBJ2-3
d_call: TRBD2
v_call: TRBV24-1
cdr3_nt: TGTGCCACCAGTCCTTGGACTAGCGGGGGCACCTACAGCACAGATACGCAGTATTTT
cdr3_aa: CATSPWTSGGTYSTDTQYF

j_call: TRBJ1-3
d_call: NA
v_call: TRBV7-2
cdr3_nt: TGTGCCAGCAGCTTCATGAACTCTGGAAACACCATATATTTT
cdr3_aa: CASSFMNSGNTIYF

j_call: TRBJ2-7
d_call: NA
v_call: TRBV4-2
cdr3_nt: TGTGCCAGCAGCCAAGCCAGGGACGAGCAGTACTTC
cdr3_aa: CASSQARDEQYF

j_call: TRBJ2-2
d_call: TRBD2
v_call: TRBV20-1
cdr3_nt: TGCAGTGCTGGGGCGACTAGCGGGACGGCCGGGGAGCTGTTTTTT
cdr3_aa: CSAGATSGTAGELFF

j_call: TRBJ2-5
d_call: TRBD1
v_call: TRBV4-3
cdr3_nt: TGCGCCAGCAGCCAAGATAGGACAGGCCAAGAGACCCAGTACTTC
cdr3_aa: CASSQDRTGQETQYF

j_call: TRBJ1-2
d_call: NA
v_call: TRBV12-3/TRBV12-4
cdr3_nt: TGTGCCAGCAGGGGGGACGGTTCCATCTATGGCTACACCTTC
cdr3_aa: CASRGDGSIYGYTF

j_call: TRBJ2-1
d_call: NA
v_call: TRBV4-1
cdr3_nt: TGCGCCAGCAGCCGTACCGGGGACAACTACAATGAGCAGTTCTTC
cdr3_aa: CASSRTGDNYNEQFF

j_call: TRBJ1-4
d_call: TRBD1
v_call: TRBV2
cdr3_nt: TGTGCCAGCAGCTCCGCCGGGACAGAGCTACTATCCACAACTAATGAAAAACTGTTTTTT
cdr3_aa: CASSSAGTELLSTTNEKLFF

j_call: TRBJ2-1
d_call: NA
v_call: TRBV6-5
cdr3_nt: TGTGCCAGCAGGAACCCCCGGGAGTACAATGAGCAGTTCTTC
cdr3_aa: CASRNPREYNEQFF

j_call: TRBJ1-2
d_call: NA
v_call: TRBV29-1
cdr3_nt: TGCAGCGTTGAAGAAGGGACACGGGTAACCTTC
cdr3_aa: CSVEEGTRVTF

j_call: TRBJ2-5
d_call: TRBD2
v_call: TRBV4-3
cdr3_nt: TGCGCCAGCAGCCAAGACGGTACGGCTAGCGGATTCAAAGAGACCCAGTACTTC
cdr3_aa: CASSQDGTASGFKETQYF

j_call: TRBJ2-7
d_call: NA
v_call: TRBV29-1
cdr3_nt: TGCAGCGTTGGGGGGGGCTACTCCTACGAGCAGTACTTC
cdr3_aa: CSVGGGYSYEQYF

j_call: TRBJ2-1
d_call: NA
v_call: TRBV13
cdr3_nt: TGTGCCAGCAGCTTAAGGCTCAATGAGCAGTTCTTC
cdr3_aa: CASSLRLNEQFF

j_call: TRBJ2-1
d_call: NA
v_call: TRBV27
cdr3_nt: TGTGCCAGCAGACCGAGGGGGTACAATGAGCAGTTCTTC
cdr3_aa: CASRPRGYNEQFF

j_call: TRBJ2-5
d_call: NA
v_call: TRBV24-1
cdr3_nt: TGTGCCACCAGTGACGTGACCCAGGGCCAGGAGACCCAGTACTTC
cdr3_aa: CATSDVTQGQETQYF

j_call: TRBJ2-3
d_call: TRBD2
v_call: TRBV24-1
cdr3_nt: TGTGCCACCAGTGATTATATCGGACTAGCGGGAGGAGCGACCTCGAGAGGCACAGATACGCAGTATTTT
cdr3_aa: CATSDYIGLAGGATSRGTDTQYF

j_call: TRBJ1-1
d_call: TRBD1
v_call: TRBV19
cdr3_nt: TGTGCCAGTAGTATGGGACAGGGTGGGGGCACTGAAGCTTTCTTT
cdr3_aa: CASSMGQGGGTEAFF

j_call: TRBJ2-7
d_call: TRBD2
v_call: TRBV6-1
cdr3_nt: TGTGCCAGCAGTGAAGACCTTAGCGGGAGCTACGAGCAGTACTTC
cdr3_aa: CASSEDLSGSYEQYF

j_call: TRBJ2-3
d_call: NA
v_call: TRBV15
cdr3_nt: TGTGCCACCAGCATCGGTGGGGACACAGATACGCAGTATTTT
cdr3_aa: CATSIGGDTDTQYF

j_call: TRBJ2-4
d_call: NA
v_call: TRBV6-6
cdr3_nt: TGTGCCAGCAGTGACCGGGACCCTACAACGGACATTCAGTACTTC
cdr3_aa: CASSDRDPTTDIQYF

j_call: TRBJ1-1
d_call: NA
v_call: TRBV15
cdr3_nt: TGTGCCACCAGCAGAGATTTGACAGCCTTGAACACTGAAGCTTTCTTT
cdr3_aa: CATSRDLTALNTEAFF